This entry features one TCR beta chain sequence. The antigen remains undetermined. These data belong to a study of cytomegalovirus exposure and HLA in healthy donors. 13 Jbeta primers and 60 Vbeta primers were used for the PCR. In the original processing: An analysis that came later counted roughly 87 million unique TCR beta chains, about 10 million shared. Clones were read by immunoSEQ multiplex PCR, and TCRdb kept only the in-frame ones, dropping some. That table supplies the V and J calls and clone size; D and trimming were determined from the DNA. The table shows about 170,000 clones, with about 79% occurring only once. Study-level findings and limits: Sequence variants that were highly shared formed a cluster that was likely a sequencing artifact. Association of a missense DCLRE1C variant with TCR beta V- and J-gene trimming was reported in a later analysis. The study dropped some indistinguishable V segments, TRBV6-2 and TRBV6-3 among them.

V was pared by 0 bases and J by 7 bases, with 7 bases of the junction left unmatched. The CDR3 totals 15 residues. The germline V gene encodes CDR1 SGHKS and CDR2 YYEKEE (reference sequence). The sequence was obtained from a woman aged 45-59 years in good health and CMV-seronegative. V is TRBV5-5 and J is TRBJ1-3, with 7 bases fitting TRBD1. Sequencing was done on a sample of PBMCs. In DNA form, the CDR3 reads TGTGCCAGCAGCTTGGACGAGGCAGGGGGTAACACCATATATTTT. As protein: CASSLDEAGGNTIYF.